The present T cell receptor (beta chain) was sequenced within a study of cytomegalovirus exposure and HLA in healthy donors. PCR amplification relied on 60 Vbeta primers (plus 13 Jbeta primers). Profiling relied on immunoSEQ multiplex PCR, and the TCRdb table lists in-frame clones only, not all of them. Among under 150,000 clones listed, nearly 80% were seen once. The CDR3 loop spans 17 amino acids. CDR1 LGHNA and CDR2 YNFKEQ come from the germline V gene. Trimming cost V 2 bases and J 8 bases; bases outside gene matches: 9. The chain couples TRBV4-2 to TRBJ1-4; 12 bases line up with TRBD1. The clonotype originates from a woman aged 40 to 50 in good health and CMV-seronegative. Sequences were obtained from PBMCs. This chain's CDR3 is CASSQSGTGGIGEKLFF. The CDR3 DNA is TGTGCCAGCAGCCAATCAGGGACAGGGGGCATAGGCGAAAAACTGTTTTTT.